The next 13 T cell receptor beta chains were all read from a single sample in a study of blood T cell repertoires in COVID-19. Assay used: immunoSEQ multiplex PCR; TCRdb lists only in-frame clones, some missing. The repertoire holds approximately 70,000 clones, with about 85% as singletons. The sample was peripheral blood. These receptors all come from a woman aged 50 to 60 with COVID-19, enrolled during active disease.

The chain couples TRBV6-1 to TRBJ2-5, with D maybe TRBD1 (6 bases). Trimming pared 4 bases from V and 6 bases from J, leaving 21 bases between. CDR3 length: 16 residues. CDR1 is MNHNS, CDR2 SASEGT, per germline. The CDR3 bases are TGTGCCAGCAGTGTTCTTTCACAGGGCAGGGCGAAGACCCAGTACTTC. This sequence encodes CASSVLSQGRAKTQYF.

This chain connects TRBV19 to TRBJ2-5; 9 bases map to TRBD2. Germline V gives CDR1 LNHDA, CDR2 SQIVND (reference sequence). Unmatched junction bases numbered 13, after V lost 3 bases and J lost 2 bases. CDR3 length equals 18 residues. CDR3 DNA: TGTGCCAGTAGTATGGGGTTGGCGCGGGAGGGCCCTCAAGAGACCCAGTACTTC. Protein product: CASSMGLAREGPQETQYF.

This chain connects TRBV24-1 to TRBJ2-3, with 8 bases aligning to TRBD1. This CDR3 has 12 amino acids. Losses at the gene ends were 8 bases for V and 5 bases for J; bases not matched to a gene: 2. Germline CDR1 reads KGHDR; CDR2 reads SFDVKD. CDR3: CATTGTGDTQYF. DNA of the CDR3: TGTGCCACCACCGGGACAGGAGATACGCAGTATTTT.

V gene TRBV3-1 (or the pseudogene TRBV3-2) combines with J gene TRBJ1-2; 7 positions agree with TRBD1. CDR3 size: 16 residues. Trimming took 2 bases from V and 2 from J; bases not matched to a gene: 8. Germline V lookup: CDR1 LGHDT, CDR2 YNNKEL (reference sequence). The CDR3 DNA reads TGTGCCAGCAGCCAAAACTTGGGACAGCTGAACTATGGCTACACCTTC. It yields the protein CASSQNLGQLNYGYTF.

The chain employs TRBV6-6 and TRBJ2-1; 7 bases are shared with TRBD2. The V gene end was trimmed by 6 bases and the J gene end by 1 base; junction bases not matched to a gene: 6. Germline V gives CDR1 MNHNY, CDR2 SVGAGI (reference sequence). The CDR3 is 15 amino acids. The CDR3 is CASRPGLRSYNEQFF. The CDR3 DNA follows: TGTGCCAGCAGACCGGGACTACGGTCCTACAATGAGCAGTTCTTC.

V and J are TRBV19 and TRBJ1-4; TRBD1 agrees at 8 bases. Germline V gene sequence: CDR1 LNHDA, CDR2 SQIVND (reference sequence). CDR3 length equals 17 residues. With V trimmed by 8 bases and J by 0 bases, 11 bases remained unmatched. The CDR3, as DNA: TGTGCCAGTCAAACCGGGACAGGTCGTGCAACTAATGAAAAACTGTTTTTT. This sequence encodes CASQTGTGRATNEKLFF.

This clone came up once. The rearrangement joins TRBV5-5 to TRBJ1-5; 7 nucleotides align to TRBD1. V gave up 9 bases and J gave up 3 bases; unmatched junction bases: 6. CDR3 length equals 13 residues. Germline V gives CDR1 SGHKS, CDR2 YYEKEE (reference sequence). CDR3 loop: CATTTGTNQPQHF. For the CDR3, the DNA is TGTGCCACAACGACAGGGACCAATCAGCCCCAGCATTTT.

The chain has TRBV5-1 and TRBJ2-3; 9 positions agree with TRBD2. This CDR3 is built from 16 residues. V was clipped by 0 bases and J by 6 bases; unmatched bases: 8. Germline CDR1 reads SGHRS; CDR2 reads YFSETQ. As DNA, the CDR3 is TGCGCCAGCAGCTTGGCTAGGACTAGCGATTGGGATACGCAGTATTTT. Protein sequence: CASSLARTSDWDTQYF. Based on the CDR3 plus reference TRBV5-1 and TRBJ2-3, the full variable domain is KAGVTQTPRYLIKTRGQQVTLSCSPISGHRSVSWYQQTPGQGLQFLFEYFSETQRNKGNFPGRFSGRQFSNSRSEMNVSTLELGDSALYLCASSLARTSDWDTQYFGPGTRLTVL.

The chain employs TRBV15 and TRBJ1-3; no firm D call. Trimming shortened V by 0 bases and J by 0 bases, and 9 bases separated the two germline ends. The CDR3 runs to 16 residues. Per germline, CDR1 LNHNV and CDR2 YYDKDF (reference sequence). The CDR3 protein is CATSREHAPSGNTIYF. Written as DNA, the CDR3 is TGTGCCACCAGCAGAGAACACGCACCCTCTGGAAACACCATATATTTT.

V and J are TRBV7-9 and TRBJ2-7; D not certain. The CDR3 spans 11 residues. V lost 5 bases and J 7 bases, leaving 9 bases between the germline ends. In germline, CDR1 is SEHNR, CDR2 FQNEAQ (reference sequence). The CDR3 nucleotides read TGTGCCAGCAGCCCGGGTAAGGAGCAGTACTTC. Translating it yields CASSPGKEQYF.

The rearrangement uses TRBV6-6 and TRBJ2-2, with TRBD1 matching 8 bases. Losses at the gene ends were 7 bases for V and 6 bases for J; bases not matched to a gene: 10. This CDR3 comprises 15 residues. The germline V gene has CDR1 MNHNY and CDR2 SVGAGI (reference sequence). In DNA form, the CDR3 reads TGTGCCAGCACCATCGACAGGGGAAGGGCCGGGGAGCTGTTTTTT. Translated: CASTIDRGRAGELFF.

The sample holds a few counts of this clone. The chain has TRBV30 and TRBJ2-7; the match to TRBD2 covers 7 bases. J lost 0 bases, V lost 3 bases, and 8 bases had no gene match. The germline gives CDR1 GTSNPN, CDR2 SVGIG (reference sequence). The CDR3 has 15 amino acids. CDR3 residues: CAWRLGSGLSYEQYF. CDR3 nucleotide sequence: TGTGCCTGGAGATTGGGTAGCGGGCTCTCCTACGAGCAGTACTTC.

This clone occurred a few times. The chain links TRBV7-9 to TRBJ2-7; a possible D gene is TRBD1 (7 bases). Germline loops: CDR1 SEHNR, CDR2 FQNEAQ (reference sequence). This CDR3 contains 15 residues. Trimming cost V 8 bases and J 5 bases, with 22 bases left between them. CDR3 region: CASPPNGGQGDEQYF. The CDR3 DNA sequence: TGTGCCAGCCCCCCTAACGGGGGTCAGGGGGACGAGCAGTACTTC.